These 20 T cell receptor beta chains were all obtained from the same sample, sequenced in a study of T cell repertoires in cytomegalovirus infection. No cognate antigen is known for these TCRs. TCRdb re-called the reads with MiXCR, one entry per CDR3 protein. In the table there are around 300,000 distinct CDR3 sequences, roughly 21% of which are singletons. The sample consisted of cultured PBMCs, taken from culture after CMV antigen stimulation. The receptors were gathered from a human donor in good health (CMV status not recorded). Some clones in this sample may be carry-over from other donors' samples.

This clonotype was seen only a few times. The CDR3 DNA reads as TGTGCCAGCAGCTTAAGGGCTAGCGGTTACATGTACAATGAGCAGTTCTTC. Encoded protein: CASSLRASGYMYNEQFF. The chain employs TRBV7-8 and TRBJ2-1; 7 positions agree with TRBD2. Germline values: CDR1 SGHVS, CDR2 FQNEAQ. V dropped 2 bases and J dropped 4; count of bases not matched to a gene: 11. The CDR3 loop spans 17 amino acids.

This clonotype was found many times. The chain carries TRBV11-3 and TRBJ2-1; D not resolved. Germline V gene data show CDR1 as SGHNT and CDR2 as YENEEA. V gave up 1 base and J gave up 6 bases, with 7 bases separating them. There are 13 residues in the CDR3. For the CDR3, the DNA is TGTGCCAGCAGCTTAGGCACAGTCAATGAGCAGTTCTTC. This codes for CASSLGTVNEQFF.

CDR3 sequence (DNA): TGTGCCAGCAGATATGGGACAGGGCCTCAGCCCCAGCATTTT. Translating it yields CASRYGTGPQPQHF. The J gene is TRBJ1-5, the V gene TRBV12-3 or TRBV12-4, with TRBD1 identical over 9 bases. The CDR3 totals 14 residues. J gave up 6 bases and V 6 bases, and 6 bases lay outside the gene matches.

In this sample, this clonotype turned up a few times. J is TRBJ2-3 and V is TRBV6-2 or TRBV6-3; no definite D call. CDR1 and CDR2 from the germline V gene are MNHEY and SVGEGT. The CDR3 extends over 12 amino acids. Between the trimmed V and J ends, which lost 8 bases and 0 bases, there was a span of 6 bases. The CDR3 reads CASGQSTDTQYF. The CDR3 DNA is TGTGCCAGCGGCCAGAGCACAGATACGCAGTATTTT.

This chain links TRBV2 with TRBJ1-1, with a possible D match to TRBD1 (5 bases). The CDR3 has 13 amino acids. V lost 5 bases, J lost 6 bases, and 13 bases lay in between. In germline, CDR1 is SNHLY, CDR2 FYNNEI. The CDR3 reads CASSLQVFPEAFF. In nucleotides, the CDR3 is TGTGCCAGCAGTTTACAGGTTTTCCCTGAAGCTTTCTTT.

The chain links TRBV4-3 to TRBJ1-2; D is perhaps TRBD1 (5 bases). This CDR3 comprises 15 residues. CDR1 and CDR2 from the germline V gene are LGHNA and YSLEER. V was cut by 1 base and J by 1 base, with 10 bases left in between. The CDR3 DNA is TGCGCCAGCAGCCAAGCCCCGACAGATAACTATGGCTACACCTTC. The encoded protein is CASSQAPTDNYGYTF.

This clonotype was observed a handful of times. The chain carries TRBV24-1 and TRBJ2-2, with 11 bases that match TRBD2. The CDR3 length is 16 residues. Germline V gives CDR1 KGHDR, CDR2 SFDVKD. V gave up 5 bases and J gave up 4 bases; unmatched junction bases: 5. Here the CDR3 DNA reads TGTGCCACCAGTGTTAGCGGGAGGGCCGGCACCGGGGAGCTGTTTTTT. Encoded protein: CATSVSGRAGTGELFF.

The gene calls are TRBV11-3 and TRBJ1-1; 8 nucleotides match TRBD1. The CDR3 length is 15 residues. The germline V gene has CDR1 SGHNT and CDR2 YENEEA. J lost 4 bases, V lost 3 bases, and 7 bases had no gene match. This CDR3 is CASSLEDREGTEAFF. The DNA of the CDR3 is TGTGCCAGCAGCTTGGAGGACAGGGAGGGCACTGAAGCTTTCTTT.

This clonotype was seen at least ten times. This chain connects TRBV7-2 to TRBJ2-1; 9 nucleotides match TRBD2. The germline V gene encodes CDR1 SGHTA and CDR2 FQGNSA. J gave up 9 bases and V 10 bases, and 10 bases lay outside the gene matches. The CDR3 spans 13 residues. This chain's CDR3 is CATRREGIGEQFF. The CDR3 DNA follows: TGTGCCACGAGGCGGGAGGGTATAGGTGAGCAGTTCTTC.

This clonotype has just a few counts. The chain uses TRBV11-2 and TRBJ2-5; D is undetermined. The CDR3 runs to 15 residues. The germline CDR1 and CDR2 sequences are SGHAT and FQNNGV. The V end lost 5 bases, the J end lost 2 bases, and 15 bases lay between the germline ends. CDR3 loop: CASSARISVQETQYF. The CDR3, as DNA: TGTGCCAGCAGCGCGCGAATATCAGTTCAAGAGACCCAGTACTTC.

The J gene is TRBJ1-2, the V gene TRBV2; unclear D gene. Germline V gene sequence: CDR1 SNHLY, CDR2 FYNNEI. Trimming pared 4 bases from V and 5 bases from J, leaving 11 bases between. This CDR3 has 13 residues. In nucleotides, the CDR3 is TGTGCCAGCAGTGTAAAGGTCGAGTATGGCTACACCTTC. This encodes CASSVKVEYGYTF. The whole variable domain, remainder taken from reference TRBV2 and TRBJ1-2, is EPEVTQTPSHQVTQMGQEVILRCVPISNHLYFYWYRQILGQKVEFLVSFYNNEISEKSEIFDDQFSVERPDGSNFTLKIRSTKLEDSAMYFCASSVKVEYGYTFGSGTRLTVV.

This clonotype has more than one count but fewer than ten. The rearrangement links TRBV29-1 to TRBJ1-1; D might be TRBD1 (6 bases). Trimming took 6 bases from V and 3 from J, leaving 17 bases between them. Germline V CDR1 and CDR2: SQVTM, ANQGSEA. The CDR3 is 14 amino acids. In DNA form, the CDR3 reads TGCAGCGTGGGAATACAGGGAGGGGACACTGAAGCTTTCTTT. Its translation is CSVGIQGGDTEAFF.

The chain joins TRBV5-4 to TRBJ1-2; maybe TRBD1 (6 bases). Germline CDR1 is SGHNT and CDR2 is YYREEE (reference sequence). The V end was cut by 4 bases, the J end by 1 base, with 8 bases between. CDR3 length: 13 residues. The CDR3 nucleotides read TGTGCCAGCAGCGGACAGAGTAACTATGGCTACACCTTC. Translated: CASSGQSNYGYTF.

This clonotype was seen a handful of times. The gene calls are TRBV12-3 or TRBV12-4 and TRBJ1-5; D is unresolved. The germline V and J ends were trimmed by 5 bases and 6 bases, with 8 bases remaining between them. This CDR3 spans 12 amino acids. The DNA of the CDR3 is TGTGCCAGCAGTAGAACGCGTCAGCCCCAGCATTTT. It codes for CASSRTRQPQHF.

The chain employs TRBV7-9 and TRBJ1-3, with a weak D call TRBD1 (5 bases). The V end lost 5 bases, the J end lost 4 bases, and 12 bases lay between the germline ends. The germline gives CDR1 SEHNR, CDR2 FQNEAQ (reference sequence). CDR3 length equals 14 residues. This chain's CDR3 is CASSPWGFGNTIYF. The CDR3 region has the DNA TGTGCCAGCAGCCCGTGGGGGTTCGGAAACACCATATATTTT.

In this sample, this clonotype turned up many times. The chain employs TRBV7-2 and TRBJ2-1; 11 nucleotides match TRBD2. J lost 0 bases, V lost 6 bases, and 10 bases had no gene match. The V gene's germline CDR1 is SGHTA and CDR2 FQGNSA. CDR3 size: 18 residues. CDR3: CASRSPLTSGSSYNEQFF. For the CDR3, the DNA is TGTGCCAGCAGGAGCCCCCTTACTAGCGGGAGCTCCTACAATGAGCAGTTCTTC.

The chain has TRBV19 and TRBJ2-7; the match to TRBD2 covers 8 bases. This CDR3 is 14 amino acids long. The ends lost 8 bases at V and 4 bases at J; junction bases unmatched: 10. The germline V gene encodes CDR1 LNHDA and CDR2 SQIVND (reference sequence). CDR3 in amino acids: CASSPSGRFYEQYV. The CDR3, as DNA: TGTGCCAGTTCCCCCAGCGGGAGATTTTACGAGCAGTACGTC.

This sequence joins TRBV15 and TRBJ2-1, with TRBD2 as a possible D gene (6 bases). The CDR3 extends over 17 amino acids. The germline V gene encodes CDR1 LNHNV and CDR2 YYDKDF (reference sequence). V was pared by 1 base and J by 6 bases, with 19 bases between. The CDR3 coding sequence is TGTGCCACCAGCAGAGGGAGTGGCGGGACCACTCCCAATGAGCAGTTCTTC. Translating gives CATSRGSGGTTPNEQFF. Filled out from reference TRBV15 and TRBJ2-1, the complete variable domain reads DAMVIQNPRYQVTQFGKPVTLSCSQTLNHNVMYWYQQKSSQAPKLLFHYYDKDFNNEADTPDNFQSRRPNTSFCFLDIRSPGLGDTAMYLCATSRGSGGTTPNEQFFGPGTRLTVL.

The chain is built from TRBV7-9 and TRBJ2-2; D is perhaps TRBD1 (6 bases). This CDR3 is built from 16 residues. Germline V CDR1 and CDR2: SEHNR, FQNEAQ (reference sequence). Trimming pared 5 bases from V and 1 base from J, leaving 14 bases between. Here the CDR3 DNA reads TGTGCCAGCAGCCCCGCCGGGACAATGAACACCGGGGAGCTGTTTTTT. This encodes CASSPAGTMNTGELFF.

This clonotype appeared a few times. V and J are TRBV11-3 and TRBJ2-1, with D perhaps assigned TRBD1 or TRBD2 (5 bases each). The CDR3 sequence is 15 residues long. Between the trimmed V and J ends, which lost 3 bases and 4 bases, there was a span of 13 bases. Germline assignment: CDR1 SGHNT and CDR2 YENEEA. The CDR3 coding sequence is TGTGCCAGCAGCTTTTCCGGGACCTTTTACAATGAGCAGTTCTTC. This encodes CASSFSGTFYNEQFF.